This T cell receptor beta chain is from a study of metastatic and nonmetastatic thyroid tumors. Study background: Malignant thyroid and benign thyroid patients provided blood and tumor or nodule tissue whose repertoires were compared.

Authors' analysis steps: Construction of a distant-metastasis classifier for papillary thyroid cancer relied on CDR3 differences across clinicopathological groups. Via MiXCR, TCRdb re-called the PCR reads. Here the V and J calls rest on TCRdb's processing, not on the authors' analysis. The sample consists of 36,000 or so clones, 33% of them appearing once. Patients were all untreated before their thyroid surgery. Sequencing was carried out using tumor tissue. This receptor was identified in a female donor with papillary thyroid cancer or a benign thyroid nodule (not recorded which). Some clones in this sample may be carry-over from other donors' samples.

CDR3 loop: CASSSDSPVYGYTF. The CDR3 nucleotides are TGTGCCAGTAGTTCGGACAGTCCGGTCTATGGCTACACCTTC. The chain is built from TRBV19 and TRBJ1-2; D perhaps matches TRBD1 (6 bases). Trimming cost V 5 bases and J 4 bases, with 14 bases left between them. Per germline, CDR1 LNHDA and CDR2 SQIVND (reference sequence). This CDR3 has 14 amino acids.